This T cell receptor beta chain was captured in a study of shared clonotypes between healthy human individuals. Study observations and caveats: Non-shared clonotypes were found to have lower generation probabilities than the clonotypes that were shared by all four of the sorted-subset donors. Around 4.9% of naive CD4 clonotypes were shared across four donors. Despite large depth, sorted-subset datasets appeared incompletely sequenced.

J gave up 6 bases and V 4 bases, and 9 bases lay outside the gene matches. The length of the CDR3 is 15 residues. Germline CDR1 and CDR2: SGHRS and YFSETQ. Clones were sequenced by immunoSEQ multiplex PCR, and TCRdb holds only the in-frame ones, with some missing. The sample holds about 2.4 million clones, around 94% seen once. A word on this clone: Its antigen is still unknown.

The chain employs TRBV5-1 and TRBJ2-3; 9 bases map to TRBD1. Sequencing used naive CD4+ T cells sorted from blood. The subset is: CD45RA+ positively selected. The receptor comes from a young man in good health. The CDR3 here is CASSRRTGVFDTQYF. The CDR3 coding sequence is TGCGCCAGCAGCCGAAGGACAGGGGTTTTCGATACGCAGTATTTT.